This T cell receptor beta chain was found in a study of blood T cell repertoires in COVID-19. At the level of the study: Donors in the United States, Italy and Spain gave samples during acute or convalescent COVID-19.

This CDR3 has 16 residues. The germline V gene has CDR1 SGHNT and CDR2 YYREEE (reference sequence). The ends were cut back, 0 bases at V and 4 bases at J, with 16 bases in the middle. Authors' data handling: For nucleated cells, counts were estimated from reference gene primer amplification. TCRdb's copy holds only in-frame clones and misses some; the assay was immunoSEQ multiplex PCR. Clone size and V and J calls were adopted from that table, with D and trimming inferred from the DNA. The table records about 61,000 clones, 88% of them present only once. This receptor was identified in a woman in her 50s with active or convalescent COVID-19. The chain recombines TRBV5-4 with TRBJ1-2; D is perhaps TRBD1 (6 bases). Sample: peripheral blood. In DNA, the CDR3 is TGTGCCAGCAGCTTGGCCGCGCCAGGGGTGGGCTATGGCTACACCTTC. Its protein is CASSLAAPGVGYGYTF.